The next 20 T cell receptor beta chains were all read from a single sample in a study of PD-1 blockade in classical Hodgkin lymphoma. All patients relapsed after autologous stem cell transplantation, and brentuximab vedotin exposure varied. The table came from immunoSEQ multiplex PCR; TCRdb's copy has only in-frame clones and leaves some out. This table has more than 140,000 clones, under 85% appearing once. Sequences were derived from peripheral blood mononuclear cells (PBMCs), sampled before the second cycle of nivolumab. The receptors come from a human donor with classical Hodgkin lymphoma.

The chain employs TRBV11-2 and TRBJ2-1, with a tentative D call TRBD2 (7 bases). CDR3 length: 15 residues. Germline CDR1 and CDR2: SGHAT and FQNNGV. Trimming removed 5 bases at V and 5 bases at J, with 16 bases between. The CDR3 loop reads CASSVTGGRDNEQFF. Written as DNA, the CDR3 is TGTGCCAGCAGCGTTACCGGGGGGCGCGACAATGAGCAGTTCTTC.

This clone has more than one count but fewer than ten. The V and J genes are TRBV18 and TRBJ2-1, with 12 bases matching TRBD2. Germline-derived CDR1 and CDR2 are KGHSH and LQKENI. The trim removed 3 bases at V and 8 bases at J, leaving 8 bases unmatched. CDR3 length: 16 residues. The CDR3 protein is CASSPDRLAGVYEQFF. The CDR3 coding sequence is TGTGCCAGCTCACCGGACCGACTAGCGGGAGTATATGAGCAGTTCTTC.

This chain joins TRBV6-5 and TRBJ2-4, with 8 positions matching TRBD1. CDR1 and CDR2 from the germline V gene are MNHEY and SVGAGI. The CDR3 is 15 amino acids. V trimming: 4 bases; J trimming: 1 base; junction bases outside the gene matches: 3. CDR3 loop: CASSSGGAAKNIQYF. In DNA, the CDR3 is TGTGCCAGCAGTTCAGGGGGCGCGGCCAAAAACATTCAGTACTTC.

The chain has TRBV29-1 and TRBJ2-7; 8 bases match TRBD1. The CDR3 is 15 residues long. V trimming: 0 bases; J trimming: 0 bases; junction bases outside the gene matches: 4. Looked up from germline, CDR1 is SQVTM and CDR2 is ANQGSEA. The CDR3 here is CSVEEGQASSYEQYF. The CDR3 nucleotides are TGCAGCGTTGAAGAGGGACAGGCGAGCTCCTACGAGCAGTACTTC.

The chain employs TRBV25-1 and TRBJ1-1; D call uncertain. There are 13 residues in the CDR3. Trimming stripped 2 bases from V and 5 bases from J, with 9 bases between. The germline CDR1 and CDR2 sequences are MGHDK and SYGVNS. CDR3 amino acids: CASSEVGLTEAFF. As DNA, the CDR3 is TGTGCCAGCAGTGAAGTAGGATTAACTGAAGCTTTCTTT.

This chain joins TRBV18 and TRBJ2-2; a possible D gene is TRBD1 (6 bases). Between the trimmed V and J ends, which lost 3 bases and 2 bases, there was a span of 13 bases. This CDR3 has 16 residues. CDR1 and CDR2 from the germline V gene are KGHSH and LQKENI. The CDR3 nucleotides read TGTGCCAGCTCACCGGCCGGGACACCTAACACCGGGGAGCTGTTTTTT. It encodes CASSPAGTPNTGELFF.

The CDR3 DNA follows: TGCGCCAGCAGCCAAGCCCAGGGTGAACGCTATGGCTACACCTTC. Residues: CASSQAQGERYGYTF. The chain has TRBV4-1 and TRBJ1-2; D is possibly TRBD1 (5 bases). The CDR3 runs 15 residues. Per the germline V gene, CDR1 is MGHRA and CDR2 is YSYEKL. V was pared by 1 base and J by 4 bases, with 13 bases between.

V and J are TRBV6-6 and TRBJ1-2; D is undetermined. CDR1 is MNHNY and CDR2 is SVGAGI in the germline V gene (reference sequence). CDR3 length: 12 amino acids. Deletions cut 5 bases from V and 8 bases from J, with 12 bases between. Here the CDR3 reads CASSARAGGYTF. DNA for the CDR3: TGTGCCAGCAGTGCCCGTGCCGGGGGCTACACCTTC.

The genes are TRBV7-9 and TRBJ2-1; TRBD2 aligns across 13 bases. The CDR3 has 16 residues. The V gene's germline CDR1 is SEHNR and CDR2 FQNEAQ (reference sequence). The V segment lost 5 bases and the J segment 10 bases; nucleotides outside the gene matches: 11. The CDR3 here is CASSPLAGGPAREQFF. CDR3 bases: TGTGCCAGCAGCCCACTAGCGGGGGGGCCAGCTCGGGAGCAGTTCTTC.

Concerning this clone itself: Within the sample, other DNA sequences also encode this same CDR3. The J gene is TRBJ2-5, the V gene TRBV7-2, with D possibly being TRBD1 (6 bases). Germline V CDR1 and CDR2: SGHTA, FQGNSA. The CDR3 has 13 amino acids. Trimming took 5 bases from V and 4 from J, leaving 11 bases between them. CDR3 bases: TGTGCCAGCAGCCAGGGACAAGGAGAGACCCAGTACTTC. Residues: CASSQGQGETQYF.

This clone was counted only a few times. This chain links TRBV2 with TRBJ1-6; 7 bases fit TRBD1. The CDR3 covers 15 residues. Trimming at V came to 2 bases and at J to 8 bases, leaving 6 bases not matched to a gene. CDR1 is SNHLY, CDR2 FYNNEI, per germline. CDR3 loop: CASSERDREYSPLHF. CDR3 coding DNA: TGTGCCAGCAGTGAACGGGACAGAGAGTATTCACCCCTCCACTTT.

The V and J genes are TRBV2 and TRBJ2-5, with D tentatively TRBD2 (5 bases). This CDR3 contains 14 residues. Trimming removed 6 bases from V and 1 base from J, with 12 bases in between. CDR1 is SNHLY and CDR2 is FYNNEI in the germline V gene. The DNA of the CDR3 is TGTGCCAGCAGGGCGGGCAGAGGCCAAGAGACCCAGTACTTC. Its protein product is CASRAGRGQETQYF. Full variable domain (remainder filled in from reference TRBV2 and TRBJ2-5): EPEVTQTPSHQVTQMGQEVILRCVPISNHLYFYWYRQILGQKVEFLVSFYNNEISEKSEIFDDQFSVERPDGSNFTLKIRSTKLEDSAMYFCASRAGRGQETQYFGPGTRLLVL.

The genes are TRBV6-5 and TRBJ2-7; the D is unclear. V was cut by 6 bases and J by 0 bases, with 18 bases left in between. Germline CDR1 MNHEY, CDR2 SVGAGI. The CDR3 runs 16 residues. The DNA for the CDR3 is TGTGCCAGCAGCTACGGACGTGGCAGTAGCTCCTACGAGCAGTACTTC. Translated, it gives CASSYGRGSSSYEQYF.

This clone was counted between two and nine times. The chain uses TRBV28 and TRBJ1-2; D is ambiguous. The V gene's germline CDR1 is MDHEN and CDR2 SYDVKM. The CDR3 is 12 amino acids. Between the trimmed V and J ends, which lost 5 bases and 5 bases, there was a span of 9 bases. CDR3 nucleotide sequence: TGTGCCAGCAGTCTCCCCCTTTATGGCTACACCTTC. This encodes CASSLPLYGYTF.

This clone was observed a handful of times. V is TRBV6-6 and J is TRBJ2-2; 8 bases agree with TRBD1. Losses at the gene ends were 2 bases for V and 7 bases for J; bases not matched to a gene: 6. The CDR3 runs to 15 residues. Per the germline V gene, CDR1 is MNHNY and CDR2 is SVGAGI (reference sequence). The CDR3 nucleotides read TGTGCCAGCAGTTACGTGCCGACAGGGGTCGGGGAGCTGTTTTTT. Protein sequence: CASSYVPTGVGELFF.

This clone came up many times. The V and J genes are TRBV11-1 and TRBJ2-7; 7 positions match TRBD1. J lost 5 bases, V lost 6 bases, and 4 bases had no gene match. There are 12 residues in the CDR3. Germline CDR1 reads SGHAT; CDR2 reads FQDESV (reference sequence). The CDR3 DNA is TGTGCCAGCAGACAGGGGCTGGACGAGCAGTACTTC. Encoded protein: CASRQGLDEQYF. Drawing the rest from reference TRBV11-1 and TRBJ2-7, the complete variable domain is EAEVAQSPRYKITEKSQAVAFWCDPISGHATLYWYRQILGQGPELLVQFQDESVVDDSQLPKDRFSAERLKGVDSTLKIQPAELGDSAMYLCASRQGLDEQYFGPGTRLTVT.

The rearrangement links TRBV28 to TRBJ1-5; a weak D match, TRBD1 (5 bases). This CDR3 is built from 14 residues. Trimming took 8 bases from V and 2 from J, leaving 13 bases between them. The germline CDR1 and CDR2 sequences are MDHEN and SYDVKM. CDR3 region: CASRRVGGNQPQHF. The CDR3 region has the DNA TGTGCCAGCCGCAGGGTGGGAGGCAATCAGCCCCAGCATTTT.

This chain connects TRBV6-1 to TRBJ1-5; D remains unclear. The CDR3 is 16 amino acids. Trimming shortened V by 4 bases and J by 1 base, and 14 bases separated the two germline ends. In germline, CDR1 is MNHNS, CDR2 SASEGT. The CDR3 loop is CASSGSGRGSNQPQHF. The CDR3, as DNA: TGTGCCAGCAGTGGGTCGGGCCGGGGAAGCAATCAGCCCCAGCATTTT.

This sequence joins TRBV2 and TRBJ1-2; D not resolved. This CDR3 has 13 residues. CDR1 is SNHLY and CDR2 is FYNNEI in the germline V gene. The V gene lost 5 bases and the J gene lost 11 bases, with 18 bases spanning the gap. This CDR3 reads CASSLELFLRYTF. The CDR3, as DNA: TGTGCCAGCAGTTTGGAACTTTTCCTGAGGTACACCTTC.

The chain recombines TRBV5-4 with TRBJ1-4, with a possible D match to TRBD1 (5 bases). Trimming removed 4 bases from V and 2 bases from J, with 15 bases in between. Germline CDR1 reads SGHNT; CDR2 reads YYREEE (reference sequence). This CDR3 comprises 16 residues. The CDR3 coding sequence is TGTGCCAGCAGCACCAGGGTATTCGGGACTAATGAAAAACTGTTTTTT. It encodes CASSTRVFGTNEKLFF.